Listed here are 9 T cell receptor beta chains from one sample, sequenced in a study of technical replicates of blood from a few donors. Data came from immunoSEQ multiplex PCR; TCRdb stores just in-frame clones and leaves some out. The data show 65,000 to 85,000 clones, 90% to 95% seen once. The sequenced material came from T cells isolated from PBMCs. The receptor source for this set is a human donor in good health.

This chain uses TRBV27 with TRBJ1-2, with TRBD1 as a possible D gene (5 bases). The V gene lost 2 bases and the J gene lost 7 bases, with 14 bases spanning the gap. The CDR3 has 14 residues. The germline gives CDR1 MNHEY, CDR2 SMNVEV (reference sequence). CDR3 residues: CASSLGAGFSGYTF. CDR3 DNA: TGTGCCAGCAGTTTAGGGGCAGGGTTCAGTGGCTACACCTTC.

As DNA, the CDR3 is TGTGCCAGCAGCGTTGGGGGACAGGGGATCGGGGAGCTGTTTTTT. It is translated as CASSVGGQGIGELFF. The chain is built from TRBV9 and TRBJ2-2; 10 bases are a match to TRBD1. The CDR3 consists of 15 residues. The V segment lost 2 bases and the J segment 7 bases; nucleotides outside the gene matches: 5. Looked up from germline, CDR1 is SGDLS and CDR2 is YYNGEE.

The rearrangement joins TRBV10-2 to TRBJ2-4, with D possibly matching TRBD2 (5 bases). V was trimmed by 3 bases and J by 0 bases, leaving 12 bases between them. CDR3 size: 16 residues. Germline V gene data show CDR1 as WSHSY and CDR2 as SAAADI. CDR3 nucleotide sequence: TGCGCCAGCAGTGATGAGGGTCGGGCAGCCAAAAACATTCAGTACTTC. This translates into CASSDEGRAAKNIQYF.

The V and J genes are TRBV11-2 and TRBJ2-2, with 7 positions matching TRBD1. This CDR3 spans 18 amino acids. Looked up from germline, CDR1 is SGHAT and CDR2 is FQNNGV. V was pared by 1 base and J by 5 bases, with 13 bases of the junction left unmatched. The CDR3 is CASSLVPGGAEFTGELFF. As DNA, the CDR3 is TGTGCCAGCAGCTTAGTGCCAGGGGGTGCGGAGTTTACCGGGGAGCTGTTTTTT.

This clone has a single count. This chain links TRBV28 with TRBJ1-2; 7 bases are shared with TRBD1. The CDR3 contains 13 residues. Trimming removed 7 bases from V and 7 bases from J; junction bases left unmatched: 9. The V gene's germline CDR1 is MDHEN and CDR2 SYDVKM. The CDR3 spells CASMTGSSIGYTF. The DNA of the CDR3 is TGTGCCAGCATGACAGGGTCATCGATTGGCTACACCTTC.

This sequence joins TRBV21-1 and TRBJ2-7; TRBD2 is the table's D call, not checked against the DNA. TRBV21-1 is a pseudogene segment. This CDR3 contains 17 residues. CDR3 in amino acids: CASSTRDQTSRDYEQYF. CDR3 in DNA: TGTGCCAGCAGCACCCGAGATCAGACTAGCCGAGACTACGAGCAGTACTTC.

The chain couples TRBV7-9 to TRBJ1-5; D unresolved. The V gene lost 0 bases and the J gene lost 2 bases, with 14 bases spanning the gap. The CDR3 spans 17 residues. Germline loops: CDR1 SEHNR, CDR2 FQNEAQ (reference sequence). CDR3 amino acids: CASSLAQTLGRNQPQHF. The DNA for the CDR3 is TGTGCCAGCAGCTTAGCGCAAACACTAGGTCGCAATCAGCCCCAGCATTTT. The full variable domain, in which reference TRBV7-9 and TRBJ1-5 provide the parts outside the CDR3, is DTGVSQNPRHKITKRGQNVTFRCDPISEHNRLYWYRQTLGQGPEFLTYFQNEAQLEKSRLLSDRFSAERPKGSFSTLEIQRTEQGDSAMYLCASSLAQTLGRNQPQHFGDGTRLSIL.

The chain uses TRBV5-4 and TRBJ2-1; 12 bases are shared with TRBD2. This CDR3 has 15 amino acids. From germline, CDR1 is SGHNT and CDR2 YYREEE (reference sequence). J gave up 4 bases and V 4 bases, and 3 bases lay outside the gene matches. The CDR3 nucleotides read TGTGCCAGCAGCCTAGCGGGAGGGCGGTACAATGAGCAGTTCTTC. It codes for CASSLAGGRYNEQFF.

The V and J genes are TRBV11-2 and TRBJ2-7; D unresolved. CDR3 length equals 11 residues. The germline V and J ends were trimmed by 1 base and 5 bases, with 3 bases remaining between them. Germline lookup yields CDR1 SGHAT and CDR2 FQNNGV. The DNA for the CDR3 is TGTGCCAGCAGCTTAGTCAACGAGCAGTACTTC. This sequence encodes CASSLVNEQYF.